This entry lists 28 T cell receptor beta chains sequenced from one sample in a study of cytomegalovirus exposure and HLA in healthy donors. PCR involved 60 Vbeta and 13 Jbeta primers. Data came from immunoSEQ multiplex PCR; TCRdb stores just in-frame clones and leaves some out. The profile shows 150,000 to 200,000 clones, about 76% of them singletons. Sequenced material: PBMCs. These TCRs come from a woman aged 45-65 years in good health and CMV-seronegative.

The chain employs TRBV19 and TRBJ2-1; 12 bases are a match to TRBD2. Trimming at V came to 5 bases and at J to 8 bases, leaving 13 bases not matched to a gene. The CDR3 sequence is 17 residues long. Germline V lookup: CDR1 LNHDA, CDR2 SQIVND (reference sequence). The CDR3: CASSLGLAGTKRDEQFF. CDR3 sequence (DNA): TGTGCCAGTAGTCTCGGACTAGCGGGGACCAAAAGGGATGAGCAGTTCTTC.

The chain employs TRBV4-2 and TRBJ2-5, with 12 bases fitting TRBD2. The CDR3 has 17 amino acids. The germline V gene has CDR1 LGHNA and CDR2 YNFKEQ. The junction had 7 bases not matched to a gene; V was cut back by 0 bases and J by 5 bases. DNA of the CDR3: TGTGCCAGCAGCCAAGATCCTAGCGGGAGGGCCTCTGAGACCCAGTACTTC. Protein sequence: CASSQDPSGRASETQYF.

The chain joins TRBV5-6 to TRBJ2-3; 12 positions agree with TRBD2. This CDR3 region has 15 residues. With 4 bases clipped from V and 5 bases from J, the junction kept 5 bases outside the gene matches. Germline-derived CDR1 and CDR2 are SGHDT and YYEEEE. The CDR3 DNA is TGTGCCAGCAGCCCTCTAGCGGGAGGGCGAGATACGCAGTATTTT. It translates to CASSPLAGGRDTQYF. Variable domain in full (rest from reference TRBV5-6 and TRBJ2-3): DAGVTQSPTHLIKTRGQQVTLRCSPKSGHDTVSWYQQALGQGPQFIFQYYEEEERQRGNFPDRFSGHQFPNYSSELNVNALLLGDSALYLCASSPLAGGRDTQYFGPGTRLTVL.

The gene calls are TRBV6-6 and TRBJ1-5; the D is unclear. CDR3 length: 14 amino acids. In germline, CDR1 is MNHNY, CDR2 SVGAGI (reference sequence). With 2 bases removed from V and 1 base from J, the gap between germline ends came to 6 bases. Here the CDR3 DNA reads TGTGCCAGCAGTTACGGAGGGAGCAATCAGCCCCAGCATTTT. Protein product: CASSYGGSNQPQHF.

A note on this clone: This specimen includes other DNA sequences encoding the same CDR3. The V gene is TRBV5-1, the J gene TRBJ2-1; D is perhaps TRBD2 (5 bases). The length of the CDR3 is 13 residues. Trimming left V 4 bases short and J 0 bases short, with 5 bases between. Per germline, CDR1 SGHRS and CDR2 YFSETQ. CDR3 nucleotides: TGCGCCAGCAGCGGGAGCTCCTACAATGAGCAGTTCTTC. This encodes CASSGSSYNEQFF.

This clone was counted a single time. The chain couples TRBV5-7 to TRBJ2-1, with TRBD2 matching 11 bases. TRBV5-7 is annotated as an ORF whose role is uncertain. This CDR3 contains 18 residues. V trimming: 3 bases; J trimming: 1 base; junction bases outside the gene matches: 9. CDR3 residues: CASSSFPGLAESYNEQFF. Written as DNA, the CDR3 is TGTGCCAGCAGCTCCTTTCCGGGACTAGCGGAGTCCTACAATGAGCAGTTCTTC.

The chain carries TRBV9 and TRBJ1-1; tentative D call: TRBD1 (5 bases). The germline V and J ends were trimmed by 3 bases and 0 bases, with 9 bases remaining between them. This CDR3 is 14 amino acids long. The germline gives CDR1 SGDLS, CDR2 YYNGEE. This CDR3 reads CASSGGLLNTEAFF. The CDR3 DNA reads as TGTGCCAGCAGCGGGGGACTGCTGAACACTGAAGCTTTCTTT.

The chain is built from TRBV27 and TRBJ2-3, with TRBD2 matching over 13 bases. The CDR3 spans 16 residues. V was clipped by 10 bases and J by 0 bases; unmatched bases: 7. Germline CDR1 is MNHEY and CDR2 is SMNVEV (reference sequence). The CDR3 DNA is TGTGCCACCAAGGGACTAGCGGGACTCAGCACAGATACGCAGTATTTT. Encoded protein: CATKGLAGLSTDTQYF.

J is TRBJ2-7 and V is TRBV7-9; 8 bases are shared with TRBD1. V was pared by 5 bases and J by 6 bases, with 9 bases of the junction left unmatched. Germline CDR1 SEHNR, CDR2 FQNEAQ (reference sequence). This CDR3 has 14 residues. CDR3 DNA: TGTGCCAGCAGCACACAGGGGGAGGCCTCCGAGCAGTACTTC. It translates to CASSTQGEASEQYF.

The CDR3 here is CASSDGTGVSYEQYF. In DNA, the CDR3 is TGTGCCAGCAGCGACGGGACAGGGGTCTCCTACGAGCAGTACTTC. The genes are TRBV7-9 and TRBJ2-7; TRBD1 agrees at 10 bases. This CDR3 is 15 amino acids long. V lost 5 bases, J lost 0 bases, and 4 bases stayed unmatched. Germline-derived CDR1 and CDR2 are SEHNR and FQNEAQ (reference sequence). Supplemented by reference TRBV7-9 and TRBJ2-7, the full variable domain reads DTGVSQNPRHKITKRGQNVTFRCDPISEHNRLYWYRQTLGQGPEFLTYFQNEAQLEKSRLLSDRFSAERPKGSFSTLEIQRTEQGDSAMYLCASSDGTGVSYEQYFGPGTRLTVT.

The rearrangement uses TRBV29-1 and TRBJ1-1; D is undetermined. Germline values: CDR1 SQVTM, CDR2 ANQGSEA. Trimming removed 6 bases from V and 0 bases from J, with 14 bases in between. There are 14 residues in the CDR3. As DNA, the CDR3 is TGCAGCGTAACTCCGCTTTTAATGAACACTGAAGCTTTCTTT. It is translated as CSVTPLLMNTEAFF.

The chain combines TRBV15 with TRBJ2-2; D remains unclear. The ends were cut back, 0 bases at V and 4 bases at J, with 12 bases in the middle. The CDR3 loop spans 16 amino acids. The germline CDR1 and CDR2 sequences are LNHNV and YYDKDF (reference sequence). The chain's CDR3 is CATSREAKMITGELFF. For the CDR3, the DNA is TGTGCCACCAGCAGAGAGGCAAAGATGATCACCGGGGAGCTGTTTTTT.

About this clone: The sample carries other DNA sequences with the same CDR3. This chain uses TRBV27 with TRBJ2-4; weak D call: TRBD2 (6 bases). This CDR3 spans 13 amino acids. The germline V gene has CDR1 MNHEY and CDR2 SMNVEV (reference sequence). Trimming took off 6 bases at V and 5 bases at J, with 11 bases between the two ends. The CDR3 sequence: CASRDTGENIQYF. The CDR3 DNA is TGTGCCAGCAGGGATACGGGGGAAAACATTCAGTACTTC.

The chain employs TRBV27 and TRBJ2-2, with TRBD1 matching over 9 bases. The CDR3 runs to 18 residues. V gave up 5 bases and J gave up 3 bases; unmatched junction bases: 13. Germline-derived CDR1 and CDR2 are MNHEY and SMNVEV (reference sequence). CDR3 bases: TGTGCCAGCAGTGCCATCGGGGGAAGGACAGGGGACACCGGGGAGCTGTTTTTT. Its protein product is CASSAIGGRTGDTGELFF.

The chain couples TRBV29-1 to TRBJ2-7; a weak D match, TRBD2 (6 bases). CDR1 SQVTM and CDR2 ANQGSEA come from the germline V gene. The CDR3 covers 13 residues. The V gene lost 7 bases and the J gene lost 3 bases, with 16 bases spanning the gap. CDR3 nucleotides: TGCAGCGCCCTGCCGGAGGGACTCTACGAGCAGTACTTC. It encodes CSALPEGLYEQYF.

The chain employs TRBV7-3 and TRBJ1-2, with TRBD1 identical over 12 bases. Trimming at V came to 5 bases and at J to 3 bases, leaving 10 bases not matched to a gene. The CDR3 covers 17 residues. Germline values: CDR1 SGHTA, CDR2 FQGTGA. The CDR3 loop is CASSPTGTGGADYGYTF. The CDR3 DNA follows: TGTGCCAGCAGCCCTACCGGGACAGGGGGCGCGGACTATGGCTACACCTTC.

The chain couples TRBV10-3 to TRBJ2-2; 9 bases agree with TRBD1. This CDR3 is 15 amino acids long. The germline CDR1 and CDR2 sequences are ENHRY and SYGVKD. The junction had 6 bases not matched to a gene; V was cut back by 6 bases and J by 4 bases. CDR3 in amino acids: CAISTGGASTGELFF. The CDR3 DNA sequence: TGTGCCATCAGCACAGGGGGCGCGAGCACCGGGGAGCTGTTTTTT.

The CDR3, as DNA: TGCGCCACTCTCACAGGGCTTGGAGGCTACACCTTC. The encoded protein is CATLTGLGGYTF. The chain couples TRBV10-2 to TRBJ1-2; weak D call: TRBD1 (6 bases). The CDR3 has 12 residues. The germline V gene encodes CDR1 WSHSY and CDR2 SAAADI. V was pared by 10 bases and J by 8 bases, with 17 bases between.

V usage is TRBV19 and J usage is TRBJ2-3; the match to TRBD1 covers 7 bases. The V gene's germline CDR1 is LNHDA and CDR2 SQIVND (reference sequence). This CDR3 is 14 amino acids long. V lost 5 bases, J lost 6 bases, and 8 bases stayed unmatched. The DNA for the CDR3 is TGTGCCAGTAGTTGGGGCAGGGGGTTGGATACGCAGTATTTT. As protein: CASSWGRGLDTQYF.

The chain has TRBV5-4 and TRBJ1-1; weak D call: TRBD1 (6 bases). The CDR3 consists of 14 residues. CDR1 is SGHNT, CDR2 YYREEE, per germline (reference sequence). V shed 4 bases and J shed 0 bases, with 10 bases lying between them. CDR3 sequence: CASSPQGLNTEAFF. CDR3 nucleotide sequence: TGTGCCAGCAGCCCCCAGGGGCTGAACACTGAAGCTTTCTTT. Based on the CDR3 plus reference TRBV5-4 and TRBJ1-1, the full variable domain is ETGVTQSPTHLIKTRGQQVTLRCSSQSGHNTVSWYQQALGQGPQFIFQYYREEENGRGNFPPRFSGLQFPNYSSELNVNALELDDSALYLCASSPQGLNTEAFFGQGTRLTVV.

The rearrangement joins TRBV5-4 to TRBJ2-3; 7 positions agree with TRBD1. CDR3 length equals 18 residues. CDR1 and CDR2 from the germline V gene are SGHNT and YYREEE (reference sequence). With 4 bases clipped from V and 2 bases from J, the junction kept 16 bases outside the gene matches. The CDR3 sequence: CASSLGTAVWGLTDTQYF. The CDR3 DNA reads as TGTGCCAGCAGCCTTGGGACAGCAGTCTGGGGTCTCACAGATACGCAGTATTTT. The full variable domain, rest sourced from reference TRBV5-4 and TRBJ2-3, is ETGVTQSPTHLIKTRGQQVTLRCSSQSGHNTVSWYQQALGQGPQFIFQYYREEENGRGNFPPRFSGLQFPNYSSELNVNALELDDSALYLCASSLGTAVWGLTDTQYFGPGTRLTVL.

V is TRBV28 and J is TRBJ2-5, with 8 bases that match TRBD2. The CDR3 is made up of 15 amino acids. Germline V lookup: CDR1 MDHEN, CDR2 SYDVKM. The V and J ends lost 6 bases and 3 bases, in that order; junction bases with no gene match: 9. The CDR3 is CASSGLAHKEETQYF. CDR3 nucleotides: TGTGCCAGCAGCGGACTAGCCCATAAGGAAGAGACCCAGTACTTC.

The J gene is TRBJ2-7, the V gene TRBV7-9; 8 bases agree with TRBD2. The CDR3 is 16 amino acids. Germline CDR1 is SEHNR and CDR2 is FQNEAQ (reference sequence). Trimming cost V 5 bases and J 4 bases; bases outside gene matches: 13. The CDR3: CASSPPPGLGPYEQYF. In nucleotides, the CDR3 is TGTGCCAGCAGCCCGCCACCGGGACTAGGGCCTTACGAGCAGTACTTC. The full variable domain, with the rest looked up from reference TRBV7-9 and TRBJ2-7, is DTGVSQNPRHKITKRGQNVTFRCDPISEHNRLYWYRQTLGQGPEFLTYFQNEAQLEKSRLLSDRFSAERPKGSFSTLEIQRTEQGDSAMYLCASSPPPGLGPYEQYFGPGTRLTVT.

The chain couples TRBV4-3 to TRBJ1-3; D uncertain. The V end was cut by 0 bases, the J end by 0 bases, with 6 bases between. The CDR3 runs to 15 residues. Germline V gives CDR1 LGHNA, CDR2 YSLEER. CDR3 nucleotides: TGCGCCAGCAGCCAAGATTGGAGCTCTGGAAACACCATATATTTT. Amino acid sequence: CASSQDWSSGNTIYF.

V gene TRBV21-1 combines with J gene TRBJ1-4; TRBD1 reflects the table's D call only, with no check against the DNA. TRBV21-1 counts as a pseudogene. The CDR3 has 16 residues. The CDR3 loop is CASSIAGQAESPKLFF. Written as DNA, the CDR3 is TGTGCCAGCAGCATAGCGGGACAGGCCGAAAGTCCCAAACTGTTTTTT.

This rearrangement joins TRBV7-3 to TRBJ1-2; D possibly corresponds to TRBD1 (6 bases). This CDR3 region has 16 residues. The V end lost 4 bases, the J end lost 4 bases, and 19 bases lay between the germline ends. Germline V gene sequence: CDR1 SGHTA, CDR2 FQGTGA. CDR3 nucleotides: TGTGCCAGCAGCTACCGACCAGGGGCCCAACCCTATGGCTACACCTTC. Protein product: CASSYRPGAQPYGYTF.

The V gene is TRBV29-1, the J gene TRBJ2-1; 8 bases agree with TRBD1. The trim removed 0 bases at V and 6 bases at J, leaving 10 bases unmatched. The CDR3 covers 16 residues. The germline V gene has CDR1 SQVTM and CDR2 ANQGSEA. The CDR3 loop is CSVEDSPGTGSNEQFF. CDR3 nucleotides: TGCAGCGTTGAAGATTCTCCAGGGACAGGTTCCAATGAGCAGTTCTTC.

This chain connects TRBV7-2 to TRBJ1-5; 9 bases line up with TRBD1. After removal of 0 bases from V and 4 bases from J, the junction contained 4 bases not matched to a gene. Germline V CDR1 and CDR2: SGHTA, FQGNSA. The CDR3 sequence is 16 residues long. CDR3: CASSLALDRGNQPQHF. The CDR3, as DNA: TGTGCCAGCAGCTTAGCGTTGGACAGGGGTAATCAGCCCCAGCATTTT.